One T cell receptor beta chain is described in this entry. The authors' processing: The authors estimated nucleated cell counts from reference gene primer amplification. Assay: immunoSEQ multiplex PCR; the TCRdb copy retains only in-frame clones and omits some. V and J calls and clone size are as listed in that table; D and trimming were resolved from the DNA. The sample lists roughly 410,000 clones; about 90% were seen once. This record belongs to a study of blood T cell repertoires in COVID-19. Study summary: Acute and convalescent COVID-19 specimens originated in the United States, Italy and Spain. The analysed material was cDNA or gDNA that came from T cells, B-cell-depleted T cells, or PBMCs.

V was clipped by 1 base and J by 6 bases, with 13 bases between them. There are 14 residues in the CDR3. CDR1 and CDR2 (germline): SNHLY, FYNNEI. While infection was still active, Seattle patients were enrolled and then followed longitudinally. J is TRBJ2-7 and V is TRBV2; D possibly corresponds to TRBD1 (7 bases). The receptor's source is a woman aged 55-75 years with COVID-19, enrolled during active disease. Sequenced: peripheral blood. Here the CDR3 reads CASSEGTGGTEQYF. DNA of the CDR3: TGTGCCAGCAGTGAAGGGACAGGAGGGACCGAGCAGTACTTC.